The T cell receptor (beta chain) under discussion was sequenced for a study of CD8+ T cells in alopecia areata. Study as a whole: Treated patients were given oral tofacitinib, which was dosed at 5 to 10 mg twice daily. Study-level results: Lesional scalp displayed greater clonality than normal scalp, most notably in alopecia totalis/universalis. Sequencing of scalp tissue also captures the resident alphabeta T cells of normal skin.

As part of sample collection, lesional scalp punch biopsies and peripheral blood were taken from alopecia areata patients. Concerning this clone itself: The antigen is unknown.

Following extraction, RNA underwent reverse transcription to cDNA, which served as the sequencing template. Libraries were prepared by immunoSEQ multiplex PCR; TCRdb keeps only in-frame clonotypes and omits some of them. This table has 150,000 or so clones, about 53% appearing once. V lost 5 bases to trimming and J lost 5 bases, with 13 bases between them. Germline V gene lookup returns CDR1 SQVTM and CDR2 ANQGSEA. This CDR3 comprises 13 residues. This material consisted of CD8+ T cells sorted from blood, taken at week 0. The chain carries TRBV29-1 and TRBJ2-1; D is undetermined. This receptor was taken from a human donor with alopecia areata. This CDR3 is CSVFLVDNNEQFF. DNA for the CDR3: TGCAGCGTTTTTCTCGTCGACAACAATGAGCAGTTCTTC.